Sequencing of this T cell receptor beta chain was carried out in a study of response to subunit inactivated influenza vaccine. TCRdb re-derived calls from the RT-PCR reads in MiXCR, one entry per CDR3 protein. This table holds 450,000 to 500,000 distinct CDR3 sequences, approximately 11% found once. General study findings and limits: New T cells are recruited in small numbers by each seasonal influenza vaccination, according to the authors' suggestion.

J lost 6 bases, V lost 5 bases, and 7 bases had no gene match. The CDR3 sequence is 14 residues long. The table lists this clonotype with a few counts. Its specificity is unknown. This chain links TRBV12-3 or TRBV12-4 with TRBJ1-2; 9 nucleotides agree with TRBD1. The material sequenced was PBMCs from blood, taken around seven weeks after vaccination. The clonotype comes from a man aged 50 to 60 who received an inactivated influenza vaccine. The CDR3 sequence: CASSPRDRVHGYTF. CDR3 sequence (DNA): TGTGCCAGCAGTCCGAGGGACAGGGTGCATGGCTACACCTTC.